This TCR beta chain was profiled in a study of CD8+ T cells in alopecia areata. For the study at large: Among treated patients, severity was scored by affected scalp area percentage.

A few counts support this clone. It was cDNA, reverse transcribed from extracted RNA, that served as the sequencing template. The repertoire was sequenced with immunoSEQ multiplex PCR; TCRdb's copy has only in-frame clones and lacks some. The table has some 110,000 clones, around three fifths seen once; the top ten hold 12%. Treatment defined: oral pan-JAK inhibitor, 5-10 mg twice daily. V dropped 11 bases and J dropped 7 bases, with 15 bases sitting between them. Germline-derived CDR1 and CDR2 are MNHEY and SMNVEV (reference sequence). This CDR3 has 12 amino acids. The receptor's source is a human donor with alopecia areata. The sequenced sample was CD8+ T cells sorted from blood, obtained at week 24, from a patient treated with tofacitinib. V usage is TRBV27 and J usage is TRBJ1-5; D is ambiguous. In DNA form, the CDR3 reads TGTGCCGCCGGGGAGGGAATCCAGCCCCAGCATTTT. The encoded protein is CAAGEGIQPQHF.